The present TCR beta chain was sequenced within a study of radiation and T cells in renal cell carcinoma. Study-level results: In blood, top tumor clones expanded by 2 weeks, shrinking by 4.

The V end was cut by 0 bases, the J end by 2 bases, with 8 bases between. The CDR3 sequence is 13 residues long. Germline V CDR1 and CDR2: GTSNPN, SVGIG (reference sequence). The time point was: blood 4 weeks post-SBRT, at nephrectomy. Treatment specified: 15 Gy SBRT to primary tumor, nephrectomy 4 weeks later. Nephrectomy followed 15 Gy stereotactic body radiation by 4 weeks. Regarding this clone: Its antigen is as yet unknown.

Libraries were prepared by immunoSEQ multiplex PCR; TCRdb keeps only in-frame clonotypes and omits some of them. This sample has tens of thousands of clones, with roughly 80% found just once. The sequence derives from a man aged 45-65 years with renal cell carcinoma. This sequence joins TRBV30 and TRBJ2-7, with unresolved D. Here the sequenced sample was blood, taken from a patient whose treatment included radiotherapy and nephrectomy. The CDR3 here is CAWSVPPAYEQYF. CDR3 DNA sequence: TGTGCCTGGAGTGTACCCCCGGCCTACGAGCAGTACTTC.